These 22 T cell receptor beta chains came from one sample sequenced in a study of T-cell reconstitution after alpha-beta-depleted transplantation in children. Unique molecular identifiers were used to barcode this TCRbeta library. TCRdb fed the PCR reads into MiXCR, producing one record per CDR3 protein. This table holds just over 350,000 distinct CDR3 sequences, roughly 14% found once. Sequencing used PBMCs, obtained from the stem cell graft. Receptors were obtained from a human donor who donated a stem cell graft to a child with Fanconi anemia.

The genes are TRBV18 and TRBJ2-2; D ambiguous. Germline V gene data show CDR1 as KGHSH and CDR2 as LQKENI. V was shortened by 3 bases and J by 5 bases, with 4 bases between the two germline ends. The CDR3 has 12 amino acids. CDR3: CASSPPTGELFF. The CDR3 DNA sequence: TGTGCCAGCTCACCTCCGACCGGGGAGCTGTTTTTT.

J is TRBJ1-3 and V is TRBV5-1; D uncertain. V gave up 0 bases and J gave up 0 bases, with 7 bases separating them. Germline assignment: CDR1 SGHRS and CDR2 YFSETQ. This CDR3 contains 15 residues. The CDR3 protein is CASSLEAISGNTIYF. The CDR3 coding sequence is TGCGCCAGCAGCTTGGAGGCAATCTCTGGAAACACCATATATTTT.

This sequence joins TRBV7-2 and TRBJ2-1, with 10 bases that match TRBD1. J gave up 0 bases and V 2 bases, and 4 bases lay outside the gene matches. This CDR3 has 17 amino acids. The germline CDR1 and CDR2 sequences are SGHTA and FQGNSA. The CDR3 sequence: CASSLLGTGVSYNEQFF. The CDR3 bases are TGTGCCAGCAGCTTATTAGGGACAGGGGTCTCCTACAATGAGCAGTTCTTC.

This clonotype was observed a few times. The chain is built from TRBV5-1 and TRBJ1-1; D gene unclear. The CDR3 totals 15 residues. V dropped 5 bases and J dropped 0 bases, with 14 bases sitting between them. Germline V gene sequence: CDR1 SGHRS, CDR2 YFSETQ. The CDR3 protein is CASSPIEFMNTEAFF. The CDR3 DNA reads TGCGCCAGCAGTCCCATAGAGTTCATGAACACTGAAGCTTTCTTT.

CDR3 in DNA: TGTGCCAGCAGCTTAGGGGGAGGCTTTCTCTCTGGAAACACCATATATTTT. Amino acid sequence: CASSLGGGFLSGNTIYF. The chain links TRBV7-8 to TRBJ1-3; D remains ambiguous. With 1 base removed from V and 0 bases from J, the gap between germline ends came to 13 bases. The CDR3 extends over 17 amino acids. From germline, CDR1 is SGHVS and CDR2 FQNEAQ.

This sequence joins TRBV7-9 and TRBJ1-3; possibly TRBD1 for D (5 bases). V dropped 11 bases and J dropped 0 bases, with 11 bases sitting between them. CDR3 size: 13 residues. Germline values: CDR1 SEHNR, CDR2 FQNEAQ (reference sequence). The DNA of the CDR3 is TGTGCCGGGGAGACAGACTCTGGAAACACCATATATTTT. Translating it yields CAGETDSGNTIYF.

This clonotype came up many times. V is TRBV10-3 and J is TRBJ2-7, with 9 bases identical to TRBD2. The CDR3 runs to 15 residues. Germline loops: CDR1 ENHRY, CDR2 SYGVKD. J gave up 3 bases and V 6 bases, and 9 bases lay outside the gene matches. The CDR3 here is CAIRATSGGHYEQYF. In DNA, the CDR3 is TGTGCCATCAGGGCGACCAGCGGGGGGCACTACGAGCAGTACTTC.

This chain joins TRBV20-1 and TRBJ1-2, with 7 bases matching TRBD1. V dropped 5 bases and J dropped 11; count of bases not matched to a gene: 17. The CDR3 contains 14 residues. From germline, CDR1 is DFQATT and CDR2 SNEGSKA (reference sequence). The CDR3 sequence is CSAHRRDSPLGYTF. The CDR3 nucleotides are TGCAGTGCTCACAGAAGGGACAGCCCTTTAGGGTACACCTTC.

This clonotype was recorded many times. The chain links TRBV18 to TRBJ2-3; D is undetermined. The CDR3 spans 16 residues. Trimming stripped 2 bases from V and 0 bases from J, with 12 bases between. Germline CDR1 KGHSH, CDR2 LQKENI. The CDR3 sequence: CASSPFAAGSTDTQYF. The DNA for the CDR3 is TGTGCCAGCTCACCATTTGCCGCCGGTAGCACAGATACGCAGTATTTT.

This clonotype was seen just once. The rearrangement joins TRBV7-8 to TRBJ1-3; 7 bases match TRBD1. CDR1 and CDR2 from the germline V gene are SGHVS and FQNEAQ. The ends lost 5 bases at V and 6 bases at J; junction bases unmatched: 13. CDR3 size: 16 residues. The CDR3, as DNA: TGTGCCAGCAGCCCAGACAGGGTGGGCAGGGAAAACACCATATATTTT. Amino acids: CASSPDRVGRENTIYF.

CDR3 coding DNA: TGCGCCAGCAGCTTGGACGGCAGGGAGAGGAACTATGGCTACACCTTC. Its protein is CASSLDGRERNYGYTF. The chain recombines TRBV5-1 with TRBJ1-2; TRBD1 might be the D (5 bases). Germline CDR1 and CDR2: SGHRS and YFSETQ. This CDR3 contains 16 residues. V shed 0 bases and J shed 2 bases, with 14 bases lying between them.

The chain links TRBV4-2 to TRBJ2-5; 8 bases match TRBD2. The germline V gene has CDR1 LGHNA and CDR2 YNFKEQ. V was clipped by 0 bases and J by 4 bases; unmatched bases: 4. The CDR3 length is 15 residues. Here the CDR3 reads CASSQDSGGLETQYF. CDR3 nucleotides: TGTGCCAGCAGCCAAGATTCGGGGGGGCTAGAGACCCAGTACTTC.

In nucleotides, the CDR3 is TGCGCCAGCAGCCAAGATAACAGGGAAGAAAAACTGTTTTTT. It translates to CASSQDNREEKLFF. The J gene is TRBJ1-4, the V gene TRBV4-3, with D possibly being TRBD1 (6 bases). Trimming took 0 bases from V and 8 from J, leaving 10 bases between them. CDR1 and CDR2 from the germline V gene are LGHNA and YSLEER. The CDR3 is made up of 14 amino acids.

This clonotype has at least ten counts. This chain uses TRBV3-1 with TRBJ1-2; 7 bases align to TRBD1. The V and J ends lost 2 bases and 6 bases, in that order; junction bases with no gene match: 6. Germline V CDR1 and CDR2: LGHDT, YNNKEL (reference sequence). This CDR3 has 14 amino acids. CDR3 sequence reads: CASSQTTGRDGYTF. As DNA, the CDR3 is TGTGCCAGCAGCCAAACGACAGGGAGGGATGGCTACACCTTC.

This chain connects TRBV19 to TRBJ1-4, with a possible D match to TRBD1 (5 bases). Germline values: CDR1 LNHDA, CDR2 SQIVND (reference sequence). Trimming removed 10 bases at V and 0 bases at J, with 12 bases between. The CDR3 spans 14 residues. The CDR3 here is CATRDPATNEKLFF. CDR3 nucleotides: TGTGCCACCCGGGACCCAGCAACTAATGAAAAACTGTTTTTT.

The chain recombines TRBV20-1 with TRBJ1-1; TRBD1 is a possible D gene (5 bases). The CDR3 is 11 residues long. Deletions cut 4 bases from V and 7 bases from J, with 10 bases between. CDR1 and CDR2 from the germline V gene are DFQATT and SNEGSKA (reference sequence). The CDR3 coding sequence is TGCAGTGCTATCGGGGCCGTTGAAGCTTTCTTT. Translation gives CSAIGAVEAFF.

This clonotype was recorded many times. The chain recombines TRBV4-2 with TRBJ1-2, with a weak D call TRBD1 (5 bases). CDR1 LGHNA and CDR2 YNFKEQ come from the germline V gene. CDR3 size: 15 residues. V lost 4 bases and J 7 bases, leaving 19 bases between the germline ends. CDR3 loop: CASSPRDPGQGGYTF. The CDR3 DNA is TGTGCCAGCAGCCCTCGGGACCCCGGGCAGGGTGGCTACACCTTC.

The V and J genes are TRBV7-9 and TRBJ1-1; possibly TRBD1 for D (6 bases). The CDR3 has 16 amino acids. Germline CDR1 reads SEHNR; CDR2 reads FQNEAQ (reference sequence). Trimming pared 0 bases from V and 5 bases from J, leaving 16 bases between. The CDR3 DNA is TGTGCCAGCAGCTTAGCAGGGGGAGGGACGAGGACTGAAGCTTTCTTT. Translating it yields CASSLAGGGTRTEAFF.

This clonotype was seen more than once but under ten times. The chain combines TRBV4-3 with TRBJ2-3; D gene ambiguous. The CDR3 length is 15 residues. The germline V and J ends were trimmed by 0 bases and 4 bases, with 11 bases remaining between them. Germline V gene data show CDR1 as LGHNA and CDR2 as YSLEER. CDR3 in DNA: TGCGCCAGCAGCCAAGATGAATGGGAAGCAGATACGCAGTATTTT. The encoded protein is CASSQDEWEADTQYF.

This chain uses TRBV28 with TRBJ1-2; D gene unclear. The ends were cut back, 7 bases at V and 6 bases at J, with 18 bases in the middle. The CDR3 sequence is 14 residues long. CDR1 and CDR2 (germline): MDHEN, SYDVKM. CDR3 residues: CASKYRPGRDGYTF. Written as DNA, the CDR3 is TGTGCCAGCAAGTACAGACCGGGGAGGGATGGCTACACCTTC.

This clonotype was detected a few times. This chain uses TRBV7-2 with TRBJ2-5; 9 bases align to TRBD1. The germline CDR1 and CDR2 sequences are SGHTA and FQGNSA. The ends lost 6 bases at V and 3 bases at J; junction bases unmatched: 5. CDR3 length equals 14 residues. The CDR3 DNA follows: TGTGCCAGCAGAAGACAGGGGGGGGAAGAGACCCAGTACTTC. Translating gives CASRRQGGEETQYF.

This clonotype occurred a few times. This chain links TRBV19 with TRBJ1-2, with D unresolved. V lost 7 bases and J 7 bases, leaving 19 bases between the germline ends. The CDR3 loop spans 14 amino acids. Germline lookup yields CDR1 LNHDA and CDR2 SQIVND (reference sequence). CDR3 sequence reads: CASMPQKVHGGYTF. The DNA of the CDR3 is TGTGCCAGTATGCCACAAAAGGTTCACGGTGGCTACACCTTC. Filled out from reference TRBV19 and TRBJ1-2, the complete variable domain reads DGGITQSPKYLFRKEGQNVTLSCEQNLNHDAMYWYRQDPGQGLRLIYYSQIVNDFQKGDIAEGYSVSREKKESFPLTVTSAQKNPTAFYLCASMPQKVHGGYTFGSGTRLTVV.